Shown below are 9 T cell receptor beta chains from a single sample sequenced in a study of blood T cells in healthy people across ages. Combining a sample-barcoded 5' primer with a J-beta primer mix, a second PCR ran for 7 to 11 cycles. TCRdb fed the 5' RACE reads into MiXCR, producing one record per CDR3 protein. The table records under 2,000,000 distinct CDR3 sequences, around half of them present only once. Input material: blood. The receptor set was obtained from a woman between 40 and 50 years old in good health.

The J gene is TRBJ2-7, the V gene TRBV24-1, with D tentatively TRBD1 (5 bases). The CDR3 is made up of 19 amino acids. Germline CDR1 KGHDR, CDR2 SFDVKD. V shed 0 bases and J shed 1 base, with 21 bases lying between them. Here the CDR3 reads CATSDLMARVEKWSYEQYF. The CDR3 DNA reads as TGTGCCACCAGTGATTTGATGGCCAGGGTAGAAAAGTGGTCCTACGAGCAGTACTTC.

This chain connects TRBV5-1 to TRBJ1-2; 7 nucleotides agree with TRBD1. Per germline, CDR1 SGHRS and CDR2 YFSETQ. This CDR3 has 14 residues. V shed 0 bases, J shed 7 bases, and the junction held 6 bases outside the gene matches. CDR3 nucleotides: TGCGCCAGCAGCTTGGAGATAGGGGGCGTTGGCTACACCTTC. Protein: CASSLEIGGVGYTF.

The rearrangement joins TRBV4-2 to TRBJ2-7, with 8 bases lining up with TRBD1. The V gene's germline CDR1 is LGHNA and CDR2 YNFKEQ. This CDR3 comprises 16 residues. V was pared by 1 base and J by 4 bases, with 9 bases of the junction left unmatched. The CDR3: CASSQAHGTGGYEQYF. In DNA form, the CDR3 reads TGTGCCAGCAGCCAAGCCCACGGGACAGGCGGTTACGAGCAGTACTTC.

This clonotype appeared a few times. The chain recombines TRBV20-1 with TRBJ2-3; a weak D match, TRBD2 (5 bases). Germline CDR1 and CDR2: DFQATT and SNEGSKA (reference sequence). This CDR3 has 11 residues. V was clipped by 8 bases and J by 2 bases, with 8 bases between them. CDR3 coding DNA: TGCAGTCGGGAACACACAGATACGCAGTATTTT. Amino acid sequence: CSREHTDTQYF.

The chain has TRBV3-1 and TRBJ2-3, with TRBD2 matching 13 bases. J gave up 0 bases and V 4 bases, and 13 bases lay outside the gene matches. The CDR3 totals 20 residues. Germline assignment: CDR1 LGHDT and CDR2 YNNKEL (reference sequence). The CDR3 bases are TGTGCCAGCAGCCGTCATCGGGGACTAGCGGGGAAGACTAGCACAGATACGCAGTATTTT. Its protein is CASSRHRGLAGKTSTDTQYF.

The chain carries TRBV5-1 and TRBJ2-1; no reliable D call. Germline V lookup: CDR1 SGHRS, CDR2 YFSETQ. CDR3 length equals 17 residues. The ends were cut back, 1 base at V and 0 bases at J, with 14 bases in the middle. This CDR3 reads CASSLSGGTSSYNEQFF. CDR3 sequence (DNA): TGCGCCAGCAGCTTGTCCGGCGGAACCAGCTCCTACAATGAGCAGTTCTTC.

The table lists this clonotype with a few counts. This sequence joins TRBV20-1 and TRBJ1-2; 8 positions match TRBD1. The CDR3 length is 13 residues. V trimming: 6 bases; J trimming: 0 bases; junction bases outside the gene matches: 3. CDR1 and CDR2 from the germline V gene are DFQATT and SNEGSKA (reference sequence). CDR3 loop: CSAPGQANYGYTF. CDR3 sequence (DNA): TGCAGTGCCCCGGGACAGGCTAACTATGGCTACACCTTC.

This sequence joins TRBV6-5 and TRBJ2-6; tentative D call: TRBD2 (5 bases). This CDR3 is 16 amino acids long. V lost 8 bases and J lost 0, with 14 bases in between. The germline V gene has CDR1 MNHEY and CDR2 SVGAGI. CDR3 nucleotides: TGTGCCAGCGGTTTTCGGGATGTCTCTGGGGCCAACGTCCTGACTTTC. It translates to CASGFRDVSGANVLTF.

The V call is TRBV20-1, the J call TRBJ1-4; no reliable D call. Germline V CDR1 and CDR2: DFQATT, SNEGSKA (reference sequence). This CDR3 has 12 residues. The V gene lost 4 bases and the J gene lost 0 bases, with 3 bases spanning the gap. The CDR3 here is CSAIATNEKLFF. The CDR3 DNA sequence: TGCAGTGCTATAGCAACTAATGAAAAACTGTTTTTT.